The T cell receptor beta chain described here comes from a study of early T cells in non-severe SARS-CoV-2 infection. Overall study context: The input, bulk RNA from unsorted whole blood, was sequenced, and chains were unpaired. Study-wide points: VDJdb-based annotation leaned toward anti-spike CD8 responses and missed private and CD4 specificities.

This clonotype was counted at least ten times. What it binds is not known. V shed 8 bases and J 0 bases; nucleotides not matched to a gene: 7. CDR1 and CDR2 from the germline V gene are LNHDA and SQIVND (reference sequence). This CDR3 spans 15 amino acids. As part of library construction, unique molecular identifiers were attached to individual cDNA molecules. TCRdb analysed the 5' RACE reads with MiXCR anew, one entry per CDR3 protein. The sample lists roughly 29,000 distinct CDR3 sequences, roughly 4.3% occurring once. This TCR derives from an adult who was a healthcare worker with PCR-confirmed SARS-CoV-2 infection or an uninfected control (not recorded which). Sequenced material: whole blood. The chain is built from TRBV19 and TRBJ2-1, with TRBD1 identical over 7 bases. The CDR3 DNA reads TGTGCCAGTCAACAGGGGCCGAGCTCCTACAATGAGCAGTTCTTC. It translates to CASQQGPSSYNEQFF.